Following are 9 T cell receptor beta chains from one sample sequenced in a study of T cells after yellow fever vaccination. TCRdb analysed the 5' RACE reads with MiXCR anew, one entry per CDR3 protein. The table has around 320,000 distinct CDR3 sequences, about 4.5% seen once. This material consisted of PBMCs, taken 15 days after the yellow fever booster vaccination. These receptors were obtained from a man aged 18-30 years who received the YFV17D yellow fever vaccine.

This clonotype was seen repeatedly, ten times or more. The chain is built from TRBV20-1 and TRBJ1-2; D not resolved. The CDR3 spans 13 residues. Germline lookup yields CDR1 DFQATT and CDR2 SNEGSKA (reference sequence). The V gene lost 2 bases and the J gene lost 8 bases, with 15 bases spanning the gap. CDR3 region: CSARTRTGEGYTF. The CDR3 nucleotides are TGCAGTGCTAGAACCCGGACTGGAGAGGGCTACACCTTC.

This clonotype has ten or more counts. The CDR3 region is CASSQYRVDYGYTF. The CDR3 DNA sequence: TGTGCCAGCAGTCAATACAGGGTAGACTATGGCTACACCTTC. The gene calls are TRBV6-5 and TRBJ1-2; tentatively, D is TRBD1 (6 bases). V was shortened by 5 bases and J by 3 bases, with 13 bases between the two germline ends. The CDR3 runs 14 residues. Germline assignment: CDR1 MNHEY and CDR2 SVGAGI.

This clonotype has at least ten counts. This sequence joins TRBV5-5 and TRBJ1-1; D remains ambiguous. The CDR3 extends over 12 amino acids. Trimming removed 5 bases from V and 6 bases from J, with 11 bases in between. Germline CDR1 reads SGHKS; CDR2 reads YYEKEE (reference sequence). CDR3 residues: CASSIRAAEAFF. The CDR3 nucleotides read TGTGCCAGCAGTATTAGAGCGGCTGAAGCTTTCTTT.

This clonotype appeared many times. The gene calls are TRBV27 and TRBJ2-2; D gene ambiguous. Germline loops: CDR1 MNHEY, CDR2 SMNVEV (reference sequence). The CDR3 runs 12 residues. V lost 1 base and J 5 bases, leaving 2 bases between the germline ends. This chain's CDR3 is CASSLLTGELFF. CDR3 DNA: TGTGCCAGCAGTTTATTGACCGGGGAGCTGTTTTTT.

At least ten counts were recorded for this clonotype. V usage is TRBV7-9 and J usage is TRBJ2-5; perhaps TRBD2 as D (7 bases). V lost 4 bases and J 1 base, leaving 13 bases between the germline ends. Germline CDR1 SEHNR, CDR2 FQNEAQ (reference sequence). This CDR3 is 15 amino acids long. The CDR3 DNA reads TGTGCCAGCAGCTCCCGGGGGGCCCGCCAAGAGACCCAGTACTTC. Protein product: CASSSRGARQETQYF. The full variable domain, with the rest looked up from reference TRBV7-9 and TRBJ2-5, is DTGVSQNPRHKITKRGQNVTFRCDPISEHNRLYWYRQTLGQGPEFLTYFQNEAQLEKSRLLSDRFSAERPKGSFSTLEIQRTEQGDSAMYLCASSSRGARQETQYFGPGTRLLVL.

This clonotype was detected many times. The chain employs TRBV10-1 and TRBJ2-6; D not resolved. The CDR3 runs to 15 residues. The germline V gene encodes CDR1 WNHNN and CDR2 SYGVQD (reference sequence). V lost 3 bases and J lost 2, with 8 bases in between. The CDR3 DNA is TGCGCCAGCAGTGACCCCAAAACTGGGGCCAACGTCCTGACTTTC. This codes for CASSDPKTGANVLTF.

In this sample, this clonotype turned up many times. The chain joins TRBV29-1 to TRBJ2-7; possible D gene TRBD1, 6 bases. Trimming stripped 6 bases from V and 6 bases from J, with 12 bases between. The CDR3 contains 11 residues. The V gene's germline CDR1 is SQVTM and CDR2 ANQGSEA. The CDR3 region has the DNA TGCAGCGTATTGACAGGATTCGAGCAGTACGTC. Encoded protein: CSVLTGFEQYV.

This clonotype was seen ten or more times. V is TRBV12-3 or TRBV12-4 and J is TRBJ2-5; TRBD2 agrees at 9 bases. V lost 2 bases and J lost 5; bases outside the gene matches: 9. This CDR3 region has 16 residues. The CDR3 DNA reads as TGTGCCAGCAGTTTACGTAGCGGGGGCCCCAGGGAGACCCAGTACTTC. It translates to CASSLRSGGPRETQYF.

Here the CDR3 reads CASSRDQGIGQPQHF. The DNA for the CDR3 is TGTGCCAGCTCCCGAGACCAGGGTATCGGGCAGCCCCAGCATTTT. V and J are TRBV18 and TRBJ1-5, with TRBD1 as a possible D gene (5 bases). Trimming took 6 bases from V and 7 from J, leaving 19 bases between them. Germline loops: CDR1 KGHSH, CDR2 LQKENI. The CDR3 length is 15 residues.